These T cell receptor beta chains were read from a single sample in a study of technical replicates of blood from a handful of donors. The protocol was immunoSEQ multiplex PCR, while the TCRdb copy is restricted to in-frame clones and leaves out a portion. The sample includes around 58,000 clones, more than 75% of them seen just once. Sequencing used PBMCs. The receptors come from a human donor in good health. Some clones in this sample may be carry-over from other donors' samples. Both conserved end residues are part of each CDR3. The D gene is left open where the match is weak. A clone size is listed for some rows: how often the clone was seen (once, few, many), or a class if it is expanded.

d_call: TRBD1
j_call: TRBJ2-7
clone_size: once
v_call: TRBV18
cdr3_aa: CASSLNRDSPYEQYF
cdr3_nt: TGTGCCAGCTCACTGAACCGGGACAGCCCCTACGAGCAGTACTTC

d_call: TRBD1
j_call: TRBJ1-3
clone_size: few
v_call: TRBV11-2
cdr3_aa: CASSFTGGGNTIYF
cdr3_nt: TGTGCCAGCAGCTTTACAGGGGGTGGAAACACCATATATTTT

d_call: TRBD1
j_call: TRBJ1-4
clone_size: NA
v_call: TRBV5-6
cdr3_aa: CASRGTGRNEKLFF
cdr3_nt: TGTGCCAGCAGGGGGACAGGGAGGAATGAAAAACTGTTTTTT

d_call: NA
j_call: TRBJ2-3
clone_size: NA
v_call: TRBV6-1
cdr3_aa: CASSRGGDTQYF
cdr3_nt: TGTGCCAGCAGTCGAGGAGGAGATACGCAGTATTTT

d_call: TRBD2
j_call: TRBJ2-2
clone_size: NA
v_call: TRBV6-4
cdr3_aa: CASSDLQLAPYPGRFF
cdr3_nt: TGTGCCAGCAGTGATTTGCAACTAGCGCCCTATCCAGGGCGGTTTTTT

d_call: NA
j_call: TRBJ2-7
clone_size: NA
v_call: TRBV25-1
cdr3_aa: CASSEPDGVFEQYF
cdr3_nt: TGTGCCAGCAGTGAACCTGACGGGGTCTTCGAGCAGTACTTC

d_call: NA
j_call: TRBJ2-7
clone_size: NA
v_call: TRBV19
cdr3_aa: CASGTLEGKGEQYF
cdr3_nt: TGTGCCAGTGGGACCCTGGAGGGGAAGGGCGAGCAGTACTTC

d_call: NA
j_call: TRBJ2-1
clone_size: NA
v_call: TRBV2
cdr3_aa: CASSGGDEQFF
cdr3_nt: TGTGCCAGCAGTGGGGGGGATGAGCAGTTCTTC

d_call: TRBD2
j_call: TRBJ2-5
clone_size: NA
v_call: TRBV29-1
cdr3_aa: CSVAGVQETQYF
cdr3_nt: TGCAGCGTCGCGGGGGTTCAAGAGACCCAGTACTTC

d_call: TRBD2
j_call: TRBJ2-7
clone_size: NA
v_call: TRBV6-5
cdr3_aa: CASSYSSGVSYEQYF
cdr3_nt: TGTGCCAGCAGTTATTCTAGCGGGGTCTCCTACGAGCAGTACTTC

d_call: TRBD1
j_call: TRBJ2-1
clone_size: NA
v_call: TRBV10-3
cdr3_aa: CAISDTGLTGQGSYNEQFF
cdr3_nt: TGTGCCATCAGTGATACCGGATTAACGGGACAGGGTTCCTACAATGAGCAGTTCTTC

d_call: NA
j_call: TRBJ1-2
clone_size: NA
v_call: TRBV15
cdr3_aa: CATSRDRLSANYGYTF
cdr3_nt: TGTGCCACCAGCAGAGACAGGTTGTCCGCTAACTATGGCTACACCTTC

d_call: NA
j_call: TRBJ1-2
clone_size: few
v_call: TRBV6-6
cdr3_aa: CASHGQYGYTF
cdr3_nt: TGTGCCAGCCACGGACAGTATGGCTACACCTTC

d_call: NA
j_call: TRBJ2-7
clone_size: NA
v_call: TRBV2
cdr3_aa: CASRGSWEQYF
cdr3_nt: TGTGCCAGCAGGGGGAGCTGGGAGCAGTACTTC

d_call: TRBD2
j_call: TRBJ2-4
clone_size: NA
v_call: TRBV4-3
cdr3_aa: CASSQSELAGGLAKNIQYF
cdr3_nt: TGCGCCAGCAGCCAAAGCGAACTAGCGGGAGGTTTAGCCAAAAACATTCAGTACTTC

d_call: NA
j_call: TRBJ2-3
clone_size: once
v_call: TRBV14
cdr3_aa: CASSHFGRKSTDTQYF
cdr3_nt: TGTGCCAGCAGCCATTTTGGCAGGAAAAGCACAGATACGCAGTATTTT

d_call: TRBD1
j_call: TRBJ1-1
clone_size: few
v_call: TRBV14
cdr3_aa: CASKKGQLNTEAFF
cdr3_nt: TGTGCCAGCAAGAAGGGACAGCTAAACACTGAAGCTTTCTTT

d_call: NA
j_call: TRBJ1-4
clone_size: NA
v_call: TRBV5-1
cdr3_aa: CASSLAGRTNEKLFF
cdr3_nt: TGCGCCAGCAGCTTGGCGGGGAGGACTAATGAAAAACTGTTTTTT

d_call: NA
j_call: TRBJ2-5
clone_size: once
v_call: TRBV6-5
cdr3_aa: CASRNTGNQETQYF
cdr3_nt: TGTGCCAGCAGAAACACAGGGAACCAAGAGACCCAGTACTTC

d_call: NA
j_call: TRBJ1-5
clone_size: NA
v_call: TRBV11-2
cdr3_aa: CASSLIPGSNQPQHF
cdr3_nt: TGTGCCAGCAGCCTAATTCCGGGAAGCAATCAGCCCCAGCATTTT